Listed below are T cell receptor beta chains from one sample, sequenced in a study of PD-1 and CTLA-4 blockade in melanoma. Profiling relied on immunoSEQ multiplex PCR, and the TCRdb table lists in-frame clones only, not all of them. The sample lists 20,000 to 25,000 clones, 70% to 90% occurring once. Specimen: CD8+ T cells from peripheral blood, collected before anti-PD-1 treatment. The receptors here all came from a human donor with melanoma. CDR3s include the opening cysteine and the closing phenylalanine or tryptophan. A D gene is named only where the DNA matches it firmly. The size field is filled for only some rows; it gives once, few, many or a size class.

V	D	size	J	DNA	CDR3
TRBV27	TRBD1	few	TRBJ1-6	TGTGCCAGCAGCCTGACAGGGGGAATTTCACCCCTCCACTTT	CASSLTGGISPLHF
TRBV3-1/TRBV3-2	TRBD1	-	TRBJ2-7	TGTGCCAGCAGCCCCGAGGGGCAGGGGGCGCCGCAGTACTTC	CASSPEGQGAPQYF
TRBV7-6	-	-	TRBJ2-5	TGTGCCAGCAGCTTAGGGCTGGGTGAGCCCCAAGAGACCCAGTACTTC	CASSLGLGEPQETQYF
TRBV6-2/TRBV6-3	TRBD1	once	TRBJ1-4	TGTGCCAGCAGTTACCCCAAGGGACAGTCGGATGAAAAACTGTTTTTT	CASSYPKGQSDEKLFF
TRBV6-5	-	few	TRBJ1-5	TGTGCCAGCACCCCCCCGGGGCAGAATCAGCCCCAGCATTTT	CASTPPGQNQPQHF
TRBV2	-	-	TRBJ1-2	TGTGCCAGCAGTGACATGGGGAGACGCGGCTACACCTTC	CASSDMGRRGYTF
TRBV28	-	-	TRBJ2-5	TGTGCCAGCAGTTTCCCTGGGGACGTTACTCAAGAGACCCAGTACTTC	CASSFPGDVTQETQYF
TRBV6-5	-	-	TRBJ1-1	TGTGCCAGCAGAATCGGGGGTGGAACTGAAGCTTTCTTT	CASRIGGGTEAFF
TRBV9	-	-	TRBJ2-5	TGTGCCAGCAGCGTCGGCGGAGGTCCTCAAGAGACCCAGTACTTC	CASSVGGGPQETQYF
TRBV5-6	-	-	TRBJ2-7	TGTGCCAGCAGTTCGACAGGAACCCTCTACGAGCAGTACTTC	CASSSTGTLYEQYF
TRBV9	TRBD1	-	TRBJ1-2	TGTGCCAGCAGCGCAGTGACAGGGGTCCATGGCTACACCTTC	CASSAVTGVHGYTF
TRBV30	-	-	TRBJ1-2	TGTGCCTGGGGGGTTGGACCGCTCTATGGCTACACCTTC	CAWGVGPLYGYTF